These 14 T cell receptor beta chains originate from one sample sequenced in a study of human T cells and chemical hapten exposure. Time point meaning: pre-sensitization, week 0. This sample's treatment: therapeutic diphenylcyclopropenone sensitization with weekly scalp DPC. Each CDR3 protein gets one entry after TCRdb re-called the RACE reads with MiXCR. The table lists around 300,000 distinct CDR3 sequences, approximately 7.5% of them singletons. The sample was whole blood, taken in connection with sensitization to the hapten diphenylcyclopropenone (DPC). The source is a young man with alopecia areata. Some clones in this sample may be carry-over from other donors' samples.

This chain joins TRBV20-1 and TRBJ1-2; 7 bases fit TRBD1. The CDR3 extends over 20 amino acids. Germline V lookup: CDR1 DFQATT, CDR2 SNEGSKA (reference sequence). J lost 2 bases, V lost 0 bases, and 21 bases had no gene match. CDR3 residues: CSARDSTEKGGGSLNYGYTF. CDR3 nucleotide sequence: TGCAGTGCTAGAGATTCTACGGAGAAAGGGGGCGGATCTTTAAACTATGGCTACACCTTC.

This clonotype occurred many times. The chain recombines TRBV12-3 or TRBV12-4 with TRBJ1-1; D is ambiguous. The CDR3 consists of 13 residues. V dropped 5 bases and J dropped 1 base, with 8 bases sitting between them. CDR3 in DNA: TGTGCCAGCAGTAGTCAGCCGAACACTGAAGCTTTCTTT. This gives the protein CASSSQPNTEAFF.

This clonotype was recorded a few times. The chain carries TRBV4-3 and TRBJ2-6; D not resolved. Per the germline V gene, CDR1 is LGHNA and CDR2 is YSLEER. The CDR3 contains 19 residues. Trimming pared 2 bases from V and 0 bases from J, leaving 17 bases between. This CDR3 is CASSQSMKSGISGANVLTF. CDR3 DNA sequence: TGCGCCAGCAGCCAATCGATGAAGTCAGGAATCTCTGGGGCCAACGTCCTGACTTTC.

In this sample, this clonotype turned up many times. The chain uses TRBV29-1 and TRBJ2-3; D remains ambiguous. The V gene lost 1 base and the J gene lost 0 bases, with 5 bases spanning the gap. This CDR3 contains 13 residues. Germline assignment: CDR1 SQVTM and CDR2 ANQGSEA. The CDR3 reads CSVEGESTDTQYF. The CDR3 DNA reads as TGCAGCGTTGAAGGGGAAAGCACAGATACGCAGTATTTT.

This clonotype came up a few times. The chain links TRBV3-1 to TRBJ1-5, with D uncertain. Germline V gene data show CDR1 as LGHDT and CDR2 as YNNKEL (reference sequence). This CDR3 is built from 13 residues. The V end lost 2 bases, the J end lost 3 bases, and 5 bases lay between the germline ends. CDR3 region: CASSQMDNQPQHF. The DNA of the CDR3 is TGTGCCAGCAGCCAAATGGACAATCAGCCCCAGCATTTT. The whole variable domain, remainder taken from reference TRBV3-1 and TRBJ1-5, is DTAVSQTPKYLVTQMGNDKSIKCEQNLGHDTMYWYKQDSKKFLKIMFSYNNKELIINETVPNRFSPKSPDKAHLNLHINSLELGDSAVYFCASSQMDNQPQHFGDGTRLSIL.

There are a few counts of this clonotype. CDR3 nucleotides: TGTGCCAGCAGTTCCGTAGAGATTTATACTTCAGGGGAGGGGAATTCACCCCTCCACTTT. Translation gives CASSSVEIYTSGEGNSPLHF. The rearrangement uses TRBV28 and TRBJ1-6; D is possibly TRBD1 (6 bases). The germline V gene encodes CDR1 MDHEN and CDR2 SYDVKM. V lost 4 bases, J lost 7 bases, and 29 bases lay in between. The length of the CDR3 is 20 residues.

The rearrangement joins TRBV2 to TRBJ1-1, with 9 positions matching TRBD1. V shed 2 bases and J 5 bases; nucleotides not matched to a gene: 21. Germline values: CDR1 SNHLY, CDR2 FYNNEI. There are 20 residues in the CDR3. As DNA, the CDR3 is TGTGCCAGCAGTGAAATTCTTCCGGGACAGGGACAATTTAAGGGAACTGAAGCTTTCTTT. Protein sequence: CASSEILPGQGQFKGTEAFF.

The sample holds one count of this clonotype. The gene calls are TRBV18 and TRBJ1-1; TRBD1 might be the D (6 bases). The germline V gene encodes CDR1 KGHSH and CDR2 LQKENI. This CDR3 has 14 amino acids. Trimming shortened V by 1 base and J by 1 base, and 7 bases separated the two germline ends. The CDR3 is CASSPRQANTEAFF. The CDR3 nucleotides read TGTGCCAGCTCACCACGACAGGCGAACACTGAAGCTTTCTTT.

The chain is built from TRBV10-3 and TRBJ2-1; TRBD2 agrees at 10 bases. This CDR3 contains 14 residues. The trim removed 10 bases at V and 10 bases at J, leaving 13 bases unmatched. Germline lookup yields CDR1 ENHRY and CDR2 SYGVKD. The CDR3 DNA reads TGTGCCACCAGAAGCCTAGCGGGGGATGAGGAGCAGTTCTTC. It yields the protein CATRSLAGDEEQFF.

This clonotype has more than one count but fewer than ten. Written as DNA, the CDR3 is TGTGCCAGCCCGTCAGGGTGGGGCTATGGCTACACCTTC. This codes for CASPSGWGYGYTF. J is TRBJ1-2 and V is TRBV7-2, with D perhaps TRBD1 (5 bases). The CDR3 is 13 residues long. Trimming shortened V by 8 bases and J by 4 bases, and 14 bases separated the two germline ends. The V gene's germline CDR1 is SGHTA and CDR2 FQGNSA.

This clonotype was seen more than once but under ten times. The rearrangement links TRBV5-1 to TRBJ2-3; 9 bases line up with TRBD1. The CDR3 runs 16 residues. Trimming at V came to 3 bases and at J to 4 bases, leaving 9 bases not matched to a gene. From germline, CDR1 is SGHRS and CDR2 YFSETQ. The CDR3 DNA sequence: TGCGCCAGCAGCTCGGCCTACAGGGGGCGGTCAGATACGCAGTATTTT. Amino acids: CASSSAYRGRSDTQYF. Based on the CDR3 plus reference TRBV5-1 and TRBJ2-3, the full variable domain is KAGVTQTPRYLIKTRGQQVTLSCSPISGHRSVSWYQQTPGQGLQFLFEYFSETQRNKGNFPGRFSGRQFSNSRSEMNVSTLELGDSALYLCASSSAYRGRSDTQYFGPGTRLTVL.

This clonotype has ten or more counts. The chain links TRBV20-1 to TRBJ1-1, with a possible D match to TRBD1 (5 bases). Trimming removed 2 bases from V and 3 bases from J, with 13 bases in between. CDR1 and CDR2 (germline): DFQATT, SNEGSKA (reference sequence). The CDR3 is 14 residues long. The CDR3 coding sequence is TGCAGTGCTAGAAGACAGCTAACCTACACTGAAGCTTTCTTT. Protein: CSARRQLTYTEAFF.

Many counts were recorded for this clonotype. The chain is built from TRBV28 and TRBJ1-5, with unresolved D. V dropped 6 bases and J dropped 4 bases, with 13 bases sitting between them. Germline V gives CDR1 MDHEN, CDR2 SYDVKM. There are 14 residues in the CDR3. CDR3 in DNA: TGTGCCAGCAGAAGCCCCGAGGTTAATCAGCCCCAGCATTTT. Its translation is CASRSPEVNQPQHF. Based on the CDR3 plus reference TRBV28 and TRBJ1-5, the full variable domain is DVKVTQSSRYLVKRTGEKVFLECVQDMDHENMFWYRQDPGLGLRLIYFSYDVKMKEKGDIPEGYSVSREKKERFSLILESASTNQTSMYLCASRSPEVNQPQHFGDGTRLSIL.

The genes are TRBV7-9 and TRBJ1-1, with TRBD1 as a possible D gene (5 bases). The CDR3 is 17 amino acids. V was pared by 10 bases and J by 5 bases, with 29 bases between. Germline CDR1 reads SEHNR; CDR2 reads FQNEAQ (reference sequence). The chain's CDR3 is CAIILREGKGRWTEAFF. The CDR3 DNA reads as TGTGCCATCATTCTAAGAGAGGGGAAGGGAAGATGGACTGAAGCTTTCTTT.